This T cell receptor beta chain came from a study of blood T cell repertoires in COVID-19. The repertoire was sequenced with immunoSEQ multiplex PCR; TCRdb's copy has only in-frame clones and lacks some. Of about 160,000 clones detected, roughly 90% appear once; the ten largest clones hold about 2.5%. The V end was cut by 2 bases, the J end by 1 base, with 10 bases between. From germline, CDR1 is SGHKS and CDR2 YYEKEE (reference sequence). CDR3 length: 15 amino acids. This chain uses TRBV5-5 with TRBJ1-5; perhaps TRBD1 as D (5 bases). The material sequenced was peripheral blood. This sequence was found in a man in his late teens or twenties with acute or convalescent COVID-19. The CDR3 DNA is TGTGCCAGCAGCTTTTCGGGGGAGAGCAATCAGCCCCAGCATTTT. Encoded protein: CASSFSGESNQPQHF.